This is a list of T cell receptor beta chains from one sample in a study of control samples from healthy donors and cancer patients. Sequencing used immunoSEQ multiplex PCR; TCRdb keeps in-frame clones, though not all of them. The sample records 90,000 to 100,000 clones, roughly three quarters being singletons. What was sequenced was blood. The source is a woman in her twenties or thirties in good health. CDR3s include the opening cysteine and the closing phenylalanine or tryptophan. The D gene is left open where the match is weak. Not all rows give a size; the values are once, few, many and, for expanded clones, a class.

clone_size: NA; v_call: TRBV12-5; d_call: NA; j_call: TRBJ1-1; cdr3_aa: CASGKDGYTEAFF; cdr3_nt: TGTGCTAGTGGAAAAGACGGGTACACTGAAGCTTTCTTT
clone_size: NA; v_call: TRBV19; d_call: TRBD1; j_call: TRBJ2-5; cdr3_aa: CASSIGAGGFGETQYF; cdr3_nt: TGTGCCAGTAGTATCGGGGCAGGGGGCTTCGGAGAGACCCAGTACTTC
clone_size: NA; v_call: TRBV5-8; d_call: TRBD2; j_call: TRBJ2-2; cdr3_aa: CASRPGLAANTGELFF; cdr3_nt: TGTGCCAGCAGGCCCGGACTAGCTGCGAACACCGGGGAGCTGTTTTTT
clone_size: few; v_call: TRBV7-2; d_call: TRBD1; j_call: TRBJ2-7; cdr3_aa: CASSYRGGEQYF; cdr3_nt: TGTGCCAGCAGCTACAGGGGTGGGGAGCAGTACTTC
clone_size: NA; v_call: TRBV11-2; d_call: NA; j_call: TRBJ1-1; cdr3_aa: CASSFKGKGGTEAFF; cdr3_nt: TGTGCCAGCAGCTTCAAGGGCAAGGGGGGCACTGAAGCTTTCTTT
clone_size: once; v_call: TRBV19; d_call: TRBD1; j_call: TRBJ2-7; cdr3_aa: CASSKQGQGAYEQYF; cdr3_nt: TGTGCCAGTAGTAAGCAGGGGCAGGGGGCTTACGAGCAGTACTTC
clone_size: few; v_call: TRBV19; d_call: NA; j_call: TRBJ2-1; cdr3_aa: CASSIVKGENEQFF; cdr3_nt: TGTGCCAGTAGTATCGTTAAGGGAGAAAATGAGCAGTTCTTC
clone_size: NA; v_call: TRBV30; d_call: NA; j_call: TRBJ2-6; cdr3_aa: CACQGRGTGANVLTF; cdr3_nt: TGTGCCTGCCAAGGCAGGGGTACTGGGGCCAACGTCCTGACTTTC
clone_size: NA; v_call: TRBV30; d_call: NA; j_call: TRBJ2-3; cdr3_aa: CAWSERPTDTQYF; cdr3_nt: TGTGCCTGGAGTGAACGCCCCACAGATACGCAGTATTTT
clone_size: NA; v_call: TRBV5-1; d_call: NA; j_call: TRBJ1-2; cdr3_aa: CASSLVPGTKENGYTF; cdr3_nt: TGCGCCAGCAGCTTGGTTCCCGGGACAAAAGAAAATGGCTACACCTTC
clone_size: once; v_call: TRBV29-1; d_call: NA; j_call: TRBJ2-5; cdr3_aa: CSVGGRAETQYF; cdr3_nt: TGCAGCGTTGGGGGCAGGGCGGAGACCCAGTACTTC
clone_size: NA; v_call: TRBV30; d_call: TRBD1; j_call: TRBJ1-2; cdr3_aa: CAWRQPGQGAQNYGYTF; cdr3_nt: TGTGCCTGGAGACAACCGGGACAGGGGGCGCAAAACTATGGCTACACCTTC
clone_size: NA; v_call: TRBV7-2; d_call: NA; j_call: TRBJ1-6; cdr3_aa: CASSLDPYNSPLHF; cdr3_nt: TGTGCCAGCAGCTTAGATCCCTATAATTCACCCCTCCACTTT
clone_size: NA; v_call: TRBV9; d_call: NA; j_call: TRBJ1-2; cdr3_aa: CASSADTGIRGYTF; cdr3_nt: TGTGCCAGCAGCGCCGACACAGGCATCCGTGGCTACACCTTC
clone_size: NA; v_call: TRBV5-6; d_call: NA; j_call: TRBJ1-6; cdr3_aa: CASSLATRAGYNSPLHF; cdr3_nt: TGTGCCAGCAGCTTGGCCACCCGGGCAGGCTATAATTCACCCCTCCACTTT
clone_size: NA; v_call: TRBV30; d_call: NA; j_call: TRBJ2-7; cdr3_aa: CAWSVEGPYEQYF; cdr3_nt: TGTGCCTGGAGTGTGGAGGGGCCCTACGAGCAGTACTTC
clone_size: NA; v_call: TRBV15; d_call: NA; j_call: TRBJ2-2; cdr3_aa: CATSLGPGELFF; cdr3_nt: TGTGCCACCAGCCTAGGGCCCGGGGAGCTGTTTTTT
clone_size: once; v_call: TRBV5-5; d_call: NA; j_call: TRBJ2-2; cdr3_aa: CASSLVDYSPGELFF; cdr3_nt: TGTGCCAGCAGCTTGGTGGACTATTCTCCCGGGGAGCTGTTTTTT
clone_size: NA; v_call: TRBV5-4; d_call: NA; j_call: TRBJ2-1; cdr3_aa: CASSWGTGFQFF; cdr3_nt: TGTGCCAGCAGCTGGGGGACGGGGTTCCAGTTCTTC
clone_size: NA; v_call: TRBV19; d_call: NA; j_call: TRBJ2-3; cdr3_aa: CASRGIAQYF; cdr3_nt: TGTGCCAGTCGTGGAATCGCGCAGTATTTT
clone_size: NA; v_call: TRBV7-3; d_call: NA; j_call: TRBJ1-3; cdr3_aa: CASNPGTSPSGNTIYF; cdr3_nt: TGTGCCAGCAACCCCGGTACCAGCCCGTCCGGAAACACCATATATTTT
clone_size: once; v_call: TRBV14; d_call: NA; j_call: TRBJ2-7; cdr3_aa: CASSPLGSYEQYF; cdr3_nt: TGTGCCAGCAGCCCCCTGGGGAGCTACGAGCAGTACTTC
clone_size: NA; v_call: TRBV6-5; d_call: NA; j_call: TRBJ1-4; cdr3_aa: CASSQRANEKLFF; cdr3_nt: TGTGCCAGCAGCCAGAGGGCGAATGAAAAACTGTTTTTT
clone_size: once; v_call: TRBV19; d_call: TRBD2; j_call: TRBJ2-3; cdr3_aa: CASSLLSGGASDTQYF; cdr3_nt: TGTGCCAGTAGTCTACTTAGCGGGGGGGCCTCAGATACGCAGTATTTT
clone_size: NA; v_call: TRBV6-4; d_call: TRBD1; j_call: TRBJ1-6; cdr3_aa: CASRPGQGLGPLHF; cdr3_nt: TGTGCCAGCAGGCCGGGACAGGGGTTAGGGCCCCTCCACTTT
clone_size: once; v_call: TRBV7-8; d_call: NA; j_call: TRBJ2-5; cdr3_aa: CASSRRLDVTSETQYF; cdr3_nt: TGTGCCAGCAGCCGTAGGTTGGACGTGACGAGCGAGACCCAGTACTTC
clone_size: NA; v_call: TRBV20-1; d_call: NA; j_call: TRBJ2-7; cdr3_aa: CSGGEGWEQYF; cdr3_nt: TGCAGTGGAGGAGAAGGTTGGGAGCAGTACTTC
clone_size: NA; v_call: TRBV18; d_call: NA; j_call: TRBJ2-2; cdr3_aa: CASSPQGAGELFF; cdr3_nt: TGTGCCAGCTCACCCCAGGGAGCCGGGGAGCTGTTTTTT
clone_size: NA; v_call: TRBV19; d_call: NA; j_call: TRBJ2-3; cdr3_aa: CASSGQSRGTDTQYF; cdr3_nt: TGTGCCAGTTCGGGACAGTCCCGGGGGACAGATACGCAGTATTTT
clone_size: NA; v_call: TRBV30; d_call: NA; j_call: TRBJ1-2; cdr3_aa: CAWSVRGQGSGYTF; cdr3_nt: TGTGCCTGGAGTGTACGAGGGCAGGGGTCTGGCTACACCTTC
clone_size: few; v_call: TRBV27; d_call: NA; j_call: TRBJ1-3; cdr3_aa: CASSLYGGEGNTIYF; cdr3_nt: TGTGCCAGCAGTTTATATGGGGGTGAGGGAAACACCATATATTTT
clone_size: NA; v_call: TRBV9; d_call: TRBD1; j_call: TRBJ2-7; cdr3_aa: CASSVAGGLTYEQYF; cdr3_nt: TGTGCCAGCAGCGTAGCAGGGGGCCTAACCTACGAGCAGTACTTC
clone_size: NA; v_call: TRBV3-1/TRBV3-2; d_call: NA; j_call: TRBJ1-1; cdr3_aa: CASSQAALNTEAFF; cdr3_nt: TGTGCCAGCAGCCAAGCCGCCTTGAACACTGAAGCTTTCTTT
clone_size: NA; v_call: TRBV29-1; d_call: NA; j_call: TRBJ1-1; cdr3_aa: CSVRGFLGTEAFF; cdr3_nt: TGCAGCGTTCGGGGGTTTTTAGGCACTGAAGCTTTCTTT